The text below deals with one TCR beta chain. Its target is not known. The germline V and J ends were trimmed by 2 bases and 9 bases, with 11 bases remaining between them. CDR3 length: 14 residues. Germline-derived CDR1 and CDR2 are MNHEY and SVGAGI. The entry originates in a study of T cell repertoires in cytomegalovirus infection. TCRdb re-called the reads through MiXCR, storing one row per CDR3 protein. The profile shows fewer than 350,000 distinct CDR3 sequences, around 29% of them singletons. The chain recombines TRBV6-5 with TRBJ1-6; D perhaps matches TRBD1 (5 bases). Sequenced here: cultured PBMCs, sampled from culture after CMV antigen stimulation. The TCR sequence derives from a human donor in good health (CMV status not recorded). Some clones in this sample may be carry-over from other donors' samples. CDR3 nucleotide sequence: TGTGCCAGCAGTTACGGGACTCAAGGTTCACCCCTCCACTTT. Translated, it gives CASSYGTQGSPLHF.